Listed here are 29 T cell receptor beta chains from one sample, sequenced in a study of vaccination effects on CD4 cells after COVID-19. Their cognate antigens are unknown. CD4+ T cell isolation took place after approximately 11 days of culture. Participants received two doses of either the BNT162b2 or mRNA-1273 vaccine. Clones were sequenced by immunoSEQ multiplex PCR, and TCRdb holds only the in-frame ones, with some missing. The data contain fewer than 75,000 clones, approximately 81% of them singletons. Sequencing used CD4+ T cells from PBMCs cultured without peptide, obtained after COVID-19 vaccination. These receptors were obtained from a human donor who received a COVID-19 vaccine.

The chain has TRBV7-9 and TRBJ2-3; 12 bases fit TRBD2. The ends lost 5 bases at V and 5 bases at J; junction bases unmatched: 11. The CDR3 is 17 amino acids. The germline gives CDR1 SEHNR, CDR2 FQNEAQ (reference sequence). The DNA of the CDR3 is TGTGCCAGCAGCGGTGGGAGGACTAGCGGGGTAGTAGATACGCAGTATTTT. Protein sequence: CASSGGRTSGVVDTQYF.

This clone was seen a handful of times. The chain has TRBV7-2 and TRBJ1-6; D unresolved. Germline CDR1 SGHTA, CDR2 FQGNSA. Trimming pared 4 bases from V and 6 bases from J, leaving 13 bases between. This CDR3 is 15 amino acids long. The CDR3 nucleotides read TGTGCCAGCAGCTCTCAGGAGAAGGGTAATTCACCCCTCCACTTT. It codes for CASSSQEKGNSPLHF.

The chain employs TRBV7-8 and TRBJ2-2; D gene ambiguous. CDR3 length: 15 amino acids. V was trimmed by 2 bases and J by 5 bases, leaving 12 bases between them. Germline V gene sequence: CDR1 SGHVS, CDR2 FQNEAQ. The CDR3 protein is CASSLRAARTGELFF. The CDR3, as DNA: TGTGCCAGCAGCTTAAGGGCTGCCCGAACCGGGGAGCTGTTTTTT.

The CDR3 coding sequence is TGTGCCAGCAGCTTAGCGGGGGCAAGCACAGATACGCAGTATTTT. Its translation is CASSLAGASTDTQYF. The chain uses TRBV7-6 and TRBJ2-3; the D gene is possibly TRBD1 (6 bases). The CDR3 has 15 amino acids. The V gene lost 0 bases and the J gene lost 0 bases, with 7 bases spanning the gap. CDR1 is SGHVS, CDR2 FNYEAQ, per germline. Variable domain in full (rest from reference TRBV7-6 and TRBJ2-3): GAGVSQSPRYKVTKRGQDVALRCDPISGHVSLYWYRQALGQGPEFLTYFNYEAQQDKSGLPNDRFSAERPEGSISTLTIQRTEQRDSAMYRCASSLAGASTDTQYFGPGTRLTVL.

This clone was picked up one time. V is TRBV18 and J is TRBJ1-1; 11 bases match TRBD1. The CDR3 consists of 13 residues. V dropped 3 bases and J dropped 8; count of bases not matched to a gene: 2. Germline V gene sequence: CDR1 KGHSH, CDR2 LQKENI. This chain's CDR3 is CASSPGTGGEAFF. For the CDR3, the DNA is TGTGCCAGCTCACCGGGGACAGGGGGAGAAGCTTTCTTT.

The chain links TRBV5-1 to TRBJ1-2; TRBD1 might be the D (6 bases). Germline-derived CDR1 and CDR2 are SGHRS and YFSETQ. The V end lost 2 bases, the J end lost 4 bases, and 12 bases lay between the germline ends. CDR3 size: 14 residues. The CDR3 DNA sequence: TGCGCCAGCAGCTTCAACACAGGGTCCTATGGCTACACCTTC. Translating gives CASSFNTGSYGYTF.

In DNA, the CDR3 is TGTGCCAGCATGGGGGCGTCCAGCAATCAGCCCCAGCATTTT. This translates into CASMGASSNQPQHF. This sequence joins TRBV7-2 and TRBJ1-5; TRBD1 is a possible D gene (6 bases). From germline, CDR1 is SGHTA and CDR2 FQGNSA. Trimming stripped 7 bases from V and 1 base from J, with 11 bases between. The CDR3 runs 14 residues.

V usage is TRBV29-1 and J usage is TRBJ1-5, with D possibly TRBD1 on 6 matching bases. V was trimmed by 4 bases and J by 4 bases, leaving 8 bases between them. Germline V gene data show CDR1 as SQVTM and CDR2 as ANQGSEA. This CDR3 has 12 amino acids. CDR3 loop: CSVGTENQPQHF. CDR3 coding DNA: TGCAGCGTTGGGACAGAAAATCAGCCCCAGCATTTT.

The rearrangement links TRBV3-1 (or the pseudogene TRBV3-2) to TRBJ1-1; 7 positions agree with TRBD1. After removal of 1 base from V and 2 bases from J, the junction contained 4 bases not matched to a gene. The CDR3 totals 15 residues. Germline assignment: CDR1 LGHDT and CDR2 YNNKEL (reference sequence). The CDR3 region has the DNA TGTGCCAGCAGCCAAGTGACAGGGCTAAACACTGAAGCTTTCTTT. Amino acid sequence: CASSQVTGLNTEAFF.

V is TRBV7-9 and J is TRBJ1-2, with D maybe TRBD1 (6 bases). The germline CDR1 and CDR2 sequences are SEHNR and FQNEAQ (reference sequence). CDR3 length equals 14 residues. V was pared by 1 base and J by 6 bases, with 12 bases between. As DNA, the CDR3 is TGTGCCAGCAGCTTAGGAAGGGGGGAAGATGGCTACACCTTC. Translation: CASSLGRGEDGYTF.

V usage is TRBV9 and J usage is TRBJ2-3; 7 positions match TRBD2. The germline gives CDR1 SGDLS, CDR2 YYNGEE. J lost 2 bases, V lost 2 bases, and 8 bases had no gene match. The CDR3 consists of 16 residues. DNA for the CDR3: TGTGCCAGCAGCGTTACCAGCGGGGAGATCACAGATACGCAGTATTTT. Its protein is CASSVTSGEITDTQYF.

The chain uses TRBV6-5 and TRBJ1-2; 9 bases align to TRBD1. Germline V gene data show CDR1 as MNHEY and CDR2 as SVGAGI. With V trimmed by 6 bases and J by 8 bases, 10 bases remained unmatched. The CDR3 length is 14 residues. The CDR3 spells CASSLGQGIGGYTF. CDR3 sequence (DNA): TGTGCCAGCAGCCTGGGACAGGGAATTGGGGGCTACACCTTC.

The chain links TRBV5-4 to TRBJ1-1, with unresolved D. Germline assignment: CDR1 SGHNT and CDR2 YYREEE (reference sequence). Trimming pared 0 bases from V and 6 bases from J, leaving 15 bases between. The CDR3 runs 15 residues. CDR3 coding DNA: TGTGCCAGCAGCTTGGCCGTAGCTCCCGGGGCTGAAGCTTTCTTT. Its translation: CASSLAVAPGAEAFF.

The V gene is TRBV7-2, the J gene TRBJ2-3; 9 bases match TRBD1. The CDR3 spans 16 residues. The ends lost 0 bases at V and 2 bases at J; junction bases unmatched: 3. CDR1 and CDR2 from the germline V gene are SGHTA and FQGNSA. In DNA form, the CDR3 reads TGTGCCAGCAGCTTAGCCGGGACAGGGAACACAGATACGCAGTATTTT. It yields the protein CASSLAGTGNTDTQYF.

The V gene is TRBV29-1, the J gene TRBJ2-4; 9 bases are a match to TRBD1. Trimming cost V 5 bases and J 7 bases; bases outside gene matches: 18. Germline V gives CDR1 SQVTM, CDR2 ANQGSEA. The CDR3 totals 17 residues. Written as DNA, the CDR3 is TGCAGCGTTAGGAGGGGAACAGGGGGCGCCGATAGGAACATTCAGTACTTC. This sequence encodes CSVRRGTGGADRNIQYF. Full variable domain (outside the CDR3, taken from reference TRBV29-1 and TRBJ2-4): SAVISQKPSRDICQRGTSLTIQCQVDSQVTMMFWYRQQPGQSLTLIATANQGSEATYESGFVIDKFPISRPNLTFSTLTVSNMSPEDSSIYLCSVRRGTGGADRNIQYFGAGTRLSVL.

This clone came up once. The chain recombines TRBV18 with TRBJ2-7; D is unresolved. Germline V CDR1 and CDR2: KGHSH, LQKENI. CDR3 size: 13 residues. Trimming cost V 0 bases and J 4 bases, with 7 bases left between them. CDR3 in amino acids: CASSPPVVYEQYF. CDR3 DNA: TGTGCCAGCTCACCACCGGTGGTTTACGAGCAGTACTTC. The whole variable domain, remainder taken from reference TRBV18 and TRBJ2-7, is NAGVMQNPRHLVRRRGQEARLRCSPMKGHSHVYWYRQLPEEGLKFMVYLQKENIIDESGMPKERFSAEFPKEGPSILRIQQVVRGDSAAYFCASSPPVVYEQYFGPGTRLTVT.

DNA of the CDR3: TGTGCCAGCAGTATCATGGAGCAAGAGACCCAGTACTTC. It codes for CASSIMEQETQYF. The V and J genes are TRBV27 and TRBJ2-5; unclear D gene. Between the trimmed V and J ends, which lost 5 bases and 2 bases, there was a span of 9 bases. Germline loops: CDR1 MNHEY, CDR2 SMNVEV (reference sequence). The CDR3 is 13 residues long.

The chain has TRBV10-3 and TRBJ2-1, with 7 bases that match TRBD2. Looked up from germline, CDR1 is ENHRY and CDR2 is SYGVKD. This CDR3 spans 14 amino acids. With 4 bases clipped from V and 3 bases from J, the junction kept 3 bases outside the gene matches. The CDR3: CAISASGLYNEQFF. In DNA, the CDR3 is TGTGCCATCAGTGCTAGCGGACTCTACAATGAGCAGTTCTTC.

The chain links TRBV24-1 to TRBJ1-1; tentative D call: TRBD1 (5 bases). V was cut by 3 bases and J by 7 bases, with 11 bases left in between. From germline, CDR1 is KGHDR and CDR2 SFDVKD. The CDR3 covers 13 residues. The CDR3 spells CATSDAGRGEAFF. The CDR3 DNA is TGTGCCACCAGTGATGCGGGGAGGGGTGAAGCTTTCTTT.

This chain connects TRBV12-3 or TRBV12-4 to TRBJ1-2, with D perhaps matching TRBD1 (6 bases). V lost 3 bases and J 8 bases, leaving 10 bases between the germline ends. There are 12 residues in the CDR3. This chain's CDR3 is CASSLGAKGYTF. The CDR3 DNA sequence: TGTGCCAGCAGTTTGGGGGCAAAGGGCTACACCTTC.

Written as DNA, the CDR3 is TGCAGCGTTAAAATAGGCACAGATACGCAGTATTTT. Translating gives CSVKIGTDTQYF. The V and J genes are TRBV29-1 and TRBJ2-3; no clear D gene. CDR3 length: 12 amino acids. The germline CDR1 and CDR2 sequences are SQVTM and ANQGSEA. Trimming stripped 5 bases from V and 1 base from J, with 7 bases between.

This clone was observed once. The CDR3 bases are TGTGCCACCGGAAAAGAGGGACTTAACACCGGGGAGCTGTTTTTT. It specifies CATGKEGLNTGELFF. This chain joins TRBV24-1 and TRBJ2-2, with D possibly matching TRBD2 (6 bases). Trimming pared 9 bases from V and 2 bases from J, leaving 15 bases between. The CDR3 runs to 15 residues. Per germline, CDR1 KGHDR and CDR2 SFDVKD.

V is TRBV27 and J is TRBJ1-1; possible D gene TRBD1, 6 bases. V lost 0 bases to trimming and J lost 0 bases, with 8 bases between them. Germline-derived CDR1 and CDR2 are MNHEY and SMNVEV (reference sequence). CDR3 length equals 15 residues. CDR3 bases: TGTGCCAGCAGTTTATCGGGGACATTGAACACTGAAGCTTTCTTT. Translation gives CASSLSGTLNTEAFF.

The genes are TRBV2 and TRBJ1-5; D is possibly TRBD1 (5 bases). The V end lost 4 bases, the J end lost 4 bases, and 14 bases lay between the germline ends. Germline assignment: CDR1 SNHLY and CDR2 FYNNEI. The CDR3 contains 15 residues. CDR3 coding DNA: TGTGCCAGCAGTGTCTCTGGCGGGGGAAATCAGCCCCAGCATTTT. This codes for CASSVSGGGNQPQHF. The full variable domain, rest sourced from reference TRBV2 and TRBJ1-5, is EPEVTQTPSHQVTQMGQEVILRCVPISNHLYFYWYRQILGQKVEFLVSFYNNEISEKSEIFDDQFSVERPDGSNFTLKIRSTKLEDSAMYFCASSVSGGGNQPQHFGDGTRLSIL.

The rearrangement uses TRBV11-2 and TRBJ1-1; unclear D gene. V gave up 6 bases and J gave up 3 bases, with 17 bases separating them. The length of the CDR3 is 15 residues. The germline V gene has CDR1 SGHAT and CDR2 FQNNGV. Here the CDR3 DNA reads TGTGCCAGCAGTTTCGACGGTCTCTCTGACACTGAAGCTTTCTTT. It encodes CASSFDGLSDTEAFF.

The V gene is TRBV6-1, the J gene TRBJ2-3, with D maybe TRBD1 (5 bases). The CDR3 runs to 14 residues. From germline, CDR1 is MNHNS and CDR2 SASEGT. V gave up 0 bases and J gave up 1 base, with 5 bases separating them. The CDR3 nucleotides are TGTGCCAGCAGTGAAGCGGGGCGCACAGATACGCAGTATTTT. The encoded protein is CASSEAGRTDTQYF.

This chain uses TRBV15 with TRBJ1-3; no clear D gene. V was shortened by 3 bases and J by 0 bases, with 9 bases between the two germline ends. The germline V gene has CDR1 LNHNV and CDR2 YYDKDF (reference sequence). CDR3 length equals 15 residues. The CDR3 region has the DNA TGTGCCACCAGCAGGGAGGTCTTCTCTGGAAACACCATATATTTT. Encoded protein: CATSREVFSGNTIYF.

CDR3 sequence reads: CASSLGTAINYGYTF. For the CDR3, the DNA is TGTGCCAGCAGCCTAGGGACCGCAATCAACTATGGCTACACCTTC. This chain links TRBV28 with TRBJ1-2, with D possibly TRBD1 on 5 matching bases. The V gene lost 6 bases and the J gene lost 2 bases, with 16 bases spanning the gap. From germline, CDR1 is MDHEN and CDR2 SYDVKM. The CDR3 is 15 amino acids.

This clone was seen a handful of times. The chain combines TRBV24-1 with TRBJ1-5; D might be TRBD1 (6 bases). The CDR3 has 14 amino acids. V shed 4 bases and J shed 2 bases, with 8 bases lying between them. From germline, CDR1 is KGHDR and CDR2 SFDVKD. CDR3: CATSDKGGNQPQHF. The DNA of the CDR3 is TGTGCCACCAGTGACAAGGGGGGCAATCAGCCCCAGCATTTT.